Below are 28 T cell receptor beta chains sequenced from a single sample in a study of T cell clonality in common variable immunodeficiency. TCRdb's copy holds only in-frame clones and misses some; the assay was immunoSEQ multiplex PCR. Listed for the sample are 40,000 to 45,000 clones, none seen a single time. The material sequenced was peripheral blood mononuclear cells. The source of these receptors is a person aged 18 to 69 in good health.

In its sample, this clone was seen many times. The read ends 3 residues early relative to the CDR3; the germline J gene fills the gap. The chain combines TRBV20-1 with TRBJ1-5; TRBD1 might be the D (5 bases). Per the germline V gene, CDR1 is DFQATT and CDR2 is SNEGSKA (reference sequence). Trimming pared 4 bases from V and 0 bases from J, leaving 13 bases between. CDR3 length: 15 residues. CDR3 sequence: CSAIRQGISNQPQHF. The part of the CDR3 DNA that was read is TGCAGTGCTATTCGGCAGGGAATTAGCAATCAGCCC.

This clone was picked up many times. The CDR3 end lies 3 residues beyond the end of the read and is filled in from the germline J gene. The rearrangement joins TRBV5-1 to TRBJ2-5; 9 nucleotides agree with TRBD2. The ends lost 1 base at V and 7 bases at J; junction bases unmatched: 14. There are 17 residues in the CDR3. Germline lookup yields CDR1 SGHRS and CDR2 YFSETQ. The CDR3 DNA, read in part, is TGCGCCAGCAGCTTGTACTTAGCGGGAGATGGGGTAGGGACC. It yields the protein CASSLYLAGDGVGT. The entire CDR3 protein reads CASSLYLAGDGVGTQYF. The whole variable domain, remainder taken from reference TRBV5-1 and TRBJ2-5, is KAGVTQTPRYLIKTRGQQVTLSCSPISGHRSVSWYQQTPGQGLQFLFEYFSETQRNKGNFPGRFSGRQFSNSRSEMNVSTLELGDSALYLCASSLYLAGDGVGTQYFGPGTRLLVL.

This clone has ten or more counts. The CDR3 end is not reached by the read, which stops 3 residues before it; the germline J gene fills it in. The chain is built from TRBV20-1 and TRBJ2-2, with D unresolved. V was cut by 1 base and J by 3 bases, with 12 bases left in between. Germline CDR1 DFQATT, CDR2 SNEGSKA (reference sequence). There are 15 residues in the CDR3. The sequenced CDR3 bases are TGCAGTGCTAGAGCACGCCCTCGGGACACCGGGGAG. As protein: CSARARPRDTGE. The full CDR3 is CSARARPRDTGELFF.

This clone was recorded at least ten times. The CDR3 end falls 3 residues outside the read, so it is completed with the germline J gene. V and J are TRBV5-1 and TRBJ2-7, with a possible D match to TRBD1 (5 bases). The CDR3 totals 14 residues. Germline CDR1 is SGHRS and CDR2 is YFSETQ. The V and J ends lost 0 bases and 2 bases respectively, with 9 bases between them. The CDR3 loop is CASSLARVTYEQYF. CDR3 DNA, as far as it was read: TGCGCCAGCAGCTTGGCCAGGGTAACCTACGAG.

This clone was seen ten or more times. CDR3 in amino acids: CASSYDTGRETQYF. Partial CDR3 DNA: TGTGCCAGCAGCTACGACACAGGGCGAGAGACC. V and J are TRBV6-2 or TRBV6-3 and TRBJ2-5; D is perhaps TRBD1 (6 bases). The read ends 3 residues before the CDR3 terminus; that terminus is restored from the germline J gene. V was pared by 6 bases and J by 4 bases, with 15 bases between. The CDR3 totals 14 residues. Germline lookup yields CDR1 MNHEY and CDR2 SVGEGT.

At least ten counts were recorded for this clone. The read ends 3 residues before the CDR3 terminus; that terminus is restored from the germline J gene. The rearrangement links TRBV20-1 to TRBJ2-5; D might be TRBD2 (5 bases). The CDR3 is 14 residues long. V was cut by 6 bases and J by 2 bases, with 16 bases left in between. Germline CDR1 is DFQATT and CDR2 is SNEGSKA (reference sequence). CDR3 DNA, as far as it was read: TGCAGTGCCTCAGCGGTTCCCTATCAAGAGACC. Residues: CSASAVPYQET. The entire CDR3 reads CSASAVPYQETQYF.

This clone has ten or more counts. The read ends 3 residues shy of where the CDR3 ends; the end is completed using the germline J gene. This chain joins TRBV28 and TRBJ2-3; D gene ambiguous. Looked up from germline, CDR1 is MDHEN and CDR2 is SYDVKM. This CDR3 region has 12 residues. Trimming cost V 4 bases and J 2 bases, with 4 bases left between them. CDR3 bases read: TGTGCCAGCAGTTCGTACACAGATACG. Protein product: CASSSYTDT. The entire CDR3 sequence reads CASSSYTDTQYF.

This clone was seen ten or more times. Coverage ceases 3 residues before the CDR3 finishes, and the germline J gene fills in the end. The V and J genes are TRBV6-2 or TRBV6-3 and TRBJ1-3, with D unresolved. CDR1 is MNHEY and CDR2 is SVGEGT in the germline V gene. This CDR3 region has 13 residues. The CDR3 region is CIAAELSGNTIYF. CDR3 DNA, as far as it was read: TGTATCGCCGCGGAGCTCTCTGGAAACACC.

This clone has a count of ten or more. The read ends 3 residues shy of where the CDR3 ends; the end is completed using the germline J gene. The V and J genes are TRBV19 and TRBJ1-5; TRBD1 matches 7 bases. This CDR3 spans 15 amino acids. Germline CDR1 LNHDA, CDR2 SQIVND (reference sequence). V shed 4 bases, J shed 2 bases, and the junction held 5 bases outside the gene matches. The sequenced CDR3 bases are TGTGCCAGTAGTACCACAGGGGACCGCAATCAGCCC. This gives the protein CASSTTGDRNQP. The full CDR3 protein reads CASSTTGDRNQPQHF.

This clone was seen repeatedly, ten times or more. The missing CDR3 end, 3 residues past where the read stops, is filled in from the germline J gene. The genes are TRBV28 and TRBJ2-7, with D perhaps matching TRBD2 (6 bases). This CDR3 contains 15 residues. Germline V gene lookup returns CDR1 MDHEN and CDR2 SYDVKM. The germline V and J ends were trimmed by 5 bases and 4 bases, with 18 bases remaining between them. The CDR3 bases that were read are TGTGCCAGCAGTCCTCACGGGGCTAGCGTATACGAG. This encodes CASSPHGASVYE. The full CDR3 protein reads CASSPHGASVYEQYF. The entire variable domain, with the rest obtained from reference TRBV28 and TRBJ2-7, is as follows: DVKVTQSSRYLVKRTGEKVFLECVQDMDHENMFWYRQDPGLGLRLIYFSYDVKMKEKGDIPEGYSVSREKKERFSLILESASTNQTSMYLCASSPHGASVYEQYFGPGTRLTVT.

This clone has a count of ten or more. The read finishes 3 residues shy of the CDR3 end, and the germline J gene is used to complete it. The rearrangement uses TRBV20-1 and TRBJ1-5; possibly TRBD1 for D (5 bases). CDR3 size: 15 residues. V was clipped by 5 bases and J by 4 bases, with 18 bases between them. The germline gives CDR1 DFQATT, CDR2 SNEGSKA (reference sequence). The sequenced CDR3 bases are TGCAGTGCTGAACAACCTGGCGGGGGAAATCAGCCC. The encoded protein is CSAEQPGGGNQP. The complete CDR3 protein is CSAEQPGGGNQPQHF.

This clone has a count of ten or more. The sequenced fragment ends 3 residues before the CDR3 boundary, so the rest is inferred from the germline J gene. The V call is TRBV20-1, the J call TRBJ2-5; 9 nucleotides agree with TRBD1. V shed 1 base, J shed 5 bases, and the junction held 8 bases outside the gene matches. This CDR3 region has 15 residues. Germline V CDR1 and CDR2: DFQATT, SNEGSKA (reference sequence). The sequenced part of the CDR3 DNA is TGCAGTGCTAGAGCCTCGATGGACAGGGGTGAGACC. This sequence encodes CSARASMDRGET. The CDR3 reads in full as CSARASMDRGETQYF.

This clone came up many times. The CDR3 end lies 3 residues beyond the end of the read and is filled in from the germline J gene. This rearrangement joins TRBV6-2 or TRBV6-3 to TRBJ1-5; no clear D gene. Trimming left V 5 bases short and J 7 bases short, with 15 bases between. The germline gives CDR1 MNHEY, CDR2 SVGEGT. This CDR3 contains 14 residues. CDR3 in amino acids: CASSGPQKGQPQHF. Incomplete CDR3 DNA: TGTGCCAGCAGTGGGCCCCAAAAAGGGCAGCCC.

Ten or more counts support this clone. The DNA read from the CDR3 is TGTGCCAGCAACCCAGGGGGGAACACCGGGGAG. Translating it yields CASNPGGNTGE. In full, the CDR3 reads CASNPGGNTGELFF. The rearrangement links TRBV7-9 to TRBJ2-2, with 7 bases that match TRBD1. The read terminates 3 residues ahead of where the CDR3 ends, so the germline J gene completes it. The CDR3 runs 14 residues. The V and J ends lost 7 bases and 1 base, in that order; junction bases with no gene match: 3. The V gene's germline CDR1 is SEHNR and CDR2 FQNEAQ (reference sequence).

This clone has a count of ten or more. The CDR3 end falls 3 residues outside the read, so it is completed with the germline J gene. The V call is TRBV7-2, the J call TRBJ1-5; D gene unclear. The CDR3 has 14 residues. Germline V gives CDR1 SGHTA, CDR2 FQGNSA. The ends were cut back, 1 base at V and 6 bases at J, with 10 bases in the middle. The CDR3 sequence: CASSLVRSGQPQHF. The covered CDR3 bases are TGTGCCAGCAGCTTAGTTCGGTCTGGTCAGCCC.

The table lists this clone with many counts. From the germline J gene comes the end of the CDR3, since the read stops 3 residues before it. This chain joins TRBV6-2 or TRBV6-3 and TRBJ1-2; perhaps TRBD1 as D (6 bases). CDR1 and CDR2 (germline): MNHEY, SVGEGT. This CDR3 is built from 15 residues. Trimming took 7 bases from V and 6 from J, leaving 21 bases between them. CDR3 region: CASKLVGQGTHGYTF. CDR3 bases read: TGTGCCAGCAAGCTTGTCGGGCAGGGGACACATGGC.

As regards this clone: With the read ending 3 residues before the CDR3 end, the germline J gene is used to fill in that end. This chain links TRBV2 with TRBJ1-2, with 8 bases identical to TRBD1. There are 14 residues in the CDR3. CDR1 is SNHLY and CDR2 is FYNNEI in the germline V gene. The CDR3 sequence: CASRGQVASWGYTF. CDR3 DNA (partial): TGTGCCAGCAGGGGACAGGTTGCGTCTTGGGGC. Looking up the rest from reference TRBV2 and TRBJ1-2 gives the full variable domain: EPEVTQTPSHQVTQMGQEVILRCVPISNHLYFYWYRQILGQKVEFLVSFYNNEISEKSEIFDDQFSVERPDGSNFTLKIRSTKLEDSAMYFCASRGQVASWGYTFGSGTRLTVV.

This clone was seen ten or more times. The read stops 3 residues short of the end of the CDR3; the missing end is completed from the germline J gene. V and J are TRBV19 and TRBJ2-1; D is unclear. Germline lookup yields CDR1 LNHDA and CDR2 SQIVND (reference sequence). The CDR3 contains 13 residues. Between the trimmed V and J ends, which lost 6 bases and 7 bases, there was a span of 13 bases. CDR3 DNA, as far as it was read: TGTGCCAGTAGCATCTGGGCCCGGAATGAG. Protein sequence: CASSIWARNE. The full CDR3 sequence reads CASSIWARNEQFF. The whole variable domain, filled in from reference TRBV19 and TRBJ2-1, reads DGGITQSPKYLFRKEGQNVTLSCEQNLNHDAMYWYRQDPGQGLRLIYYSQIVNDFQKGDIAEGYSVSREKKESFPLTVTSAQKNPTAFYLCASSIWARNEQFFGPGTRLTVL.

In this sample, this clone turned up many times. The read ends 3 residues before the CDR3 terminus; that terminus is restored from the germline J gene. The V call is TRBV20-1, the J call TRBJ1-3; no clear D. The CDR3 extends over 15 amino acids. CDR1 and CDR2 (germline): DFQATT, SNEGSKA (reference sequence). Trimming cost V 5 bases and J 1 base, with 15 bases left between them. The CDR3 is CSAGTRTDSGNTIYF. The sequenced CDR3 bases are TGCAGTGCTGGAACCAGAACAGATTCTGGAAACACC.

This clone was detected many times. The read terminates 3 residues before the CDR3 end, so the remaining end is supplied by the germline J gene. The chain recombines TRBV20-1 with TRBJ2-5; TRBD1 matches 7 bases. J gave up 4 bases and V 4 bases, and 12 bases lay outside the gene matches. The germline V gene has CDR1 DFQATT and CDR2 SNEGSKA (reference sequence). The CDR3 totals 15 residues. This CDR3 reads CSAMFRQGVGETQYF. The CDR3 DNA, read in part, is TGCAGTGCTATGTTCCGGCAGGGGGTCGGAGAGACC.

This clone was seen repeatedly, ten times or more. The CDR3 extends 3 residues past the end of the read, so its final part is completed from the germline J gene. The V gene is TRBV23-1, the J gene TRBJ2-5; a possible D gene is TRBD2 (6 bases). TRBV23-1 is recorded as an ORF, its role being uncertain. V was cut by 2 bases and J by 4 bases, with 17 bases left in between. The CDR3 is made up of 16 amino acids. The CDR3 DNA, read in part, is TGCGCCAGCAGTCAAATAGCCAGGAGGGGTAGAGAGACC. Protein sequence: CASSQIARRGRET. From start to end, the CDR3 is CASSQIARRGRETQYF.

This clone occurred many times. The CDR3 end is not reached by the read, which stops 3 residues before it; the germline J gene fills it in. This chain connects TRBV20-1 to TRBJ1-1; 7 bases agree with TRBD1. V lost 5 bases, J lost 3 bases, and 6 bases stayed unmatched. The CDR3 runs 13 residues. Germline assignment: CDR1 DFQATT and CDR2 SNEGSKA (reference sequence). CDR3 loop: CSAHTGVYTEAFF. The DNA read from the CDR3 is TGCAGTGCTCATACAGGGGTATACACTGAA.

Turning to this clone: One junction end disagrees with the germline gene, perhaps due to a read error. The sequenced fragment ends 3 residues before the CDR3 boundary, so the rest is inferred from the germline J gene. This same CDR3 is encoded by further DNA sequences in the sample. The chain recombines TRBV7-2 with TRBJ1-3; D is uncertain. The CDR3 spans 15 residues. Germline loops: CDR1 SGHTA, CDR2 FQGNSA. The CDR3 spells CASSEQPVSGNTIYF. The part of the CDR3 DNA that was read is TGTGCCAGCAGTGAACAGCCTGTCTCTGGAAACACA.

This clone occurred many times. The read terminates 3 residues ahead of where the CDR3 ends, so the germline J gene completes it. The gene calls are TRBV19 and TRBJ1-5; D is unresolved. Deletions cut 6 bases from V and 2 bases from J, with 17 bases between. This CDR3 contains 16 residues. CDR1 is LNHDA, CDR2 SQIVND, per germline (reference sequence). The CDR3 reads CASRGFKGTGNQPQHF. CDR3 DNA (partial): TGTGCCAGTAGAGGCTTCAAGGGCACGGGCAATCAGCCC.

The table lists this clone with many counts. The read halts 3 residues ahead of the CDR3 end, with the missing end drawn from the germline J gene. The chain carries TRBV5-6 and TRBJ2-7; possible D gene TRBD2, 6 bases. CDR1 is SGHDT and CDR2 is YYEEEE in the germline V gene. CDR3 length equals 14 residues. V lost 2 bases and J 4 bases, leaving 13 bases between the germline ends. The covered CDR3 bases are TGTGCCAGCAGCTTCCCGGGACTCGCATACGAG. This encodes CASSFPGLAYE. The entire CDR3 protein reads CASSFPGLAYEQYF.

This clone appeared many times. Read coverage stops 3 residues before the CDR3 terminus; the germline J gene supplies the remainder. This chain connects TRBV20-1 to TRBJ2-5, with TRBD2 identical over 7 bases. The CDR3 is made up of 16 amino acids. V lost 1 base and J lost 0; bases outside the gene matches: 8. Looked up from germline, CDR1 is DFQATT and CDR2 is SNEGSKA (reference sequence). The CDR3 bases that were read are TGCAGTGCTAGAGCAGCGGCGGGAGCTTACCAAGAGACC. Protein product: CSARAAAGAYQET. The whole CDR3 protein is CSARAAAGAYQETQYF.

This clone was picked up many times. The read gets to within 3 residues of the CDR3 end, and the germline J gene fills in the rest. This chain connects TRBV29-1 to TRBJ2-1; D might be TRBD2 (6 bases). The V end lost 8 bases, the J end lost 0 bases, and 8 bases lay between the germline ends. This CDR3 has 12 residues. Germline V gene sequence: CDR1 SQVTM, CDR2 ANQGSEA. Incomplete CDR3 DNA: TGCAGCTGGGGGGACTCCTACAATGAG. Protein sequence: CSWGDSYNE. The entire CDR3 reads CSWGDSYNEQFF.

This clone was seen only a few times. At one end, the junction sequence differs from germline, possibly due to a read error. The CDR3 is cut off 3 residues early in the read; its end comes from the germline J gene. The rearrangement links TRBV2 to TRBJ1-2, with TRBD1 matching over 7 bases. This CDR3 comprises 13 residues. Germline V gene lookup returns CDR1 SNHLY and CDR2 FYNNEI. Incomplete CDR3 DNA: TGTGCCAGCAGAGAAGGACAGGAGTATGGC. It is translated as CASREGQEYG. The complete CDR3 protein is CASREGQEYGYTF.